This TCR beta chain comes out of a study of cytomegalovirus exposure and HLA in healthy donors. Whole-study findings and limits: TCR beta V- and J-gene trimming was later associated with a missense DCLRE1C variant.

A note on this clone: Its specificity is unknown.

Germline V CDR1 and CDR2: MDHEN, SYDVKM. The CDR3 is 15 residues long. Trimming left V 3 bases short and J 1 base short, with 9 bases between. PCR amplification relied on 60 Vbeta primers (plus 13 Jbeta primers). The data were produced by immunoSEQ multiplex PCR, yet TCRdb's version contains in-frame clones alone and is incomplete. The table records about 150,000 clones, 84% of them present only once. V gene TRBV28 combines with J gene TRBJ2-2; D is possibly TRBD2 (6 bases). Sequencing was done on a sample of PBMCs. The sequence came from a boy younger than 10 in good health and CMV-seronegative. The chain's CDR3 is CASSFWRENTGELFF. CDR3 nucleotide sequence: TGTGCCAGCAGTTTTTGGCGGGAGAACACCGGGGAGCTGTTTTTT.